One sample yielded the 19 T cell receptor beta chains listed below, sequenced in a study of control samples from healthy donors and cancer patients. Repertoires were generated with immunoSEQ multiplex PCR, while TCRdb's copy carries only in-frame clones and drops some. The table has 150,000 or so clones, 80% to 95% seen once; the top ten hold roughly 6.2%. Sequencing was performed on blood. The receptor set was obtained from a man between 18 and 29 years old in good health.

This chain connects TRBV5-8 to TRBJ2-3; D unresolved. CDR3 length: 11 amino acids. Germline CDR1 SGHTS, CDR2 YDEGEE. Between the trimmed V and J ends, which lost 2 bases and 4 bases, there was a span of 2 bases. The CDR3 nucleotides are TGTGCCAGCAGCTTCCCAGATACGCAGTATTTT. The encoded protein is CASSFPDTQYF.

V is TRBV11-3 and J is TRBJ1-1, with TRBD1 as a possible D gene (5 bases). Trimming took 6 bases from V and 1 from J, leaving 9 bases between them. This CDR3 has 13 residues. Germline CDR1 is SGHNT and CDR2 is YENEEA. In nucleotides, the CDR3 is TGTGCCAGCAGTTCCGGGGGGAACACTGAAGCTTTCTTT. It encodes CASSSGGNTEAFF.

This clone is a singleton in its sample. V and J are TRBV5-6 and TRBJ2-3; possible D gene TRBD1, 6 bases. Germline-derived CDR1 and CDR2 are SGHDT and YYEEEE. The CDR3 spans 15 residues. The ends were cut back, 4 bases at V and 2 bases at J, with 14 bases in the middle. The CDR3, as DNA: TGTGCCAGCAGCCCCGGGACAACGAACACAGATACGCAGTATTTT. Protein: CASSPGTTNTDTQYF. Full variable domain (rest looked up from reference TRBV5-6 and TRBJ2-3): DAGVTQSPTHLIKTRGQQVTLRCSPKSGHDTVSWYQQALGQGPQFIFQYYEEEERQRGNFPDRFSGHQFPNYSSELNVNALLLGDSALYLCASSPGTTNTDTQYFGPGTRLTVL.

The sample holds one count of this clone. The chain employs TRBV5-6 and TRBJ1-6; D unresolved. This CDR3 is built from 17 residues. Trimming took 2 bases from V and 2 from J, leaving 14 bases between them. CDR1 is SGHDT and CDR2 is YYEEEE in the germline V gene. The CDR3 reads CASSFATGFPYNSPLHF. CDR3 nucleotide sequence: TGTGCCAGCAGCTTTGCTACGGGGTTCCCCTATAATTCACCCCTCCACTTT.

The V call is TRBV7-2, the J call TRBJ2-2; D is uncertain. Trimming took off 1 base at V and 0 bases at J, with 6 bases between the two ends. The CDR3 sequence is 15 residues long. Looked up from germline, CDR1 is SGHTA and CDR2 is FQGNSA. This CDR3 is CASSLGTANTGELFF. CDR3 sequence (DNA): TGTGCCAGCAGCTTAGGGACGGCGAACACCGGGGAGCTGTTTTTT.

The rearrangement uses TRBV6-6 and TRBJ1-3; a possible D gene is TRBD1 (6 bases). V lost 8 bases, J lost 4 bases, and 21 bases lay in between. Germline values: CDR1 MNHNY, CDR2 SVGAGI (reference sequence). This CDR3 is 16 amino acids long. The CDR3 loop is CASLPRGPSGGNTIYF. The CDR3 DNA follows: TGTGCCAGCCTCCCCCGGGGGCCCTCGGGGGGAAACACCATATATTTT.

This rearrangement joins TRBV7-2 to TRBJ2-3; D might be TRBD2 (5 bases). In germline, CDR1 is SGHTA, CDR2 FQGNSA. The CDR3 runs 17 residues. Trimming removed 3 bases from V and 0 bases from J, with 16 bases in between. The CDR3 bases are TGTGCCAGCAGCTTGGGAAAGACTACCTCAAGCACAGATACGCAGTATTTT. Translation gives CASSLGKTTSSTDTQYF.

This clone has a single count. The chain uses TRBV7-9 and TRBJ2-1; the D gene could be TRBD1 or TRBD2 (6 bases each). The germline CDR1 and CDR2 sequences are SEHNR and FQNEAQ (reference sequence). Trimming shortened V by 6 bases and J by 0 bases, and 12 bases separated the two germline ends. This CDR3 region has 15 residues. CDR3 nucleotide sequence: TGTGCCAGCAGTCGTGGGGGGCCCTCCTACAATGAGCAGTTCTTC. Translated: CASSRGGPSYNEQFF. The full variable domain, rest sourced from reference TRBV7-9 and TRBJ2-1, is DTGVSQNPRHKITKRGQNVTFRCDPISEHNRLYWYRQTLGQGPEFLTYFQNEAQLEKSRLLSDRFSAERPKGSFSTLEIQRTEQGDSAMYLCASSRGGPSYNEQFFGPGTRLTVL.

The genes are TRBV5-1 and TRBJ1-1; D perhaps matches TRBD1 (6 bases). The V end was cut by 2 bases, the J end by 1 base, with 9 bases between. The CDR3 length is 14 residues. Germline-derived CDR1 and CDR2 are SGHRS and YFSETQ. CDR3 protein: CASSFGQPNTEAFF. CDR3 bases: TGCGCCAGCAGCTTCGGACAGCCGAACACTGAAGCTTTCTTT.

V gene TRBV5-1 combines with J gene TRBJ1-1, with D unclear. This CDR3 comprises 14 residues. V was pared by 0 bases and J by 4 bases, with 10 bases between. Germline CDR1 is SGHRS and CDR2 is YFSETQ. CDR3 residues: CASSLEWDSTEAFF. CDR3 sequence (DNA): TGCGCCAGCAGCTTGGAGTGGGATAGCACTGAAGCTTTCTTT. Full variable domain (rest looked up from reference TRBV5-1 and TRBJ1-1): KAGVTQTPRYLIKTRGQQVTLSCSPISGHRSVSWYQQTPGQGLQFLFEYFSETQRNKGNFPGRFSGRQFSNSRSEMNVSTLELGDSALYLCASSLEWDSTEAFFGQGTRLTVV.

CDR3 region: CASSPLRDFNRNTEAFF. CDR3 coding DNA: TGCGCCAGCAGCCCGCTTAGGGATTTTAACCGGAACACTGAAGCTTTCTTT. The V call is TRBV5-1, the J call TRBJ1-1; D is unclear. V lost 4 bases and J 1 base, leaving 20 bases between the germline ends. The CDR3 totals 17 residues. CDR1 and CDR2 (germline): SGHRS, YFSETQ.

The CDR3 here is CASSVGTGGVGYTF. DNA of the CDR3: TGCGCCAGCAGCGTCGGGACAGGGGGGGTCGGCTACACCTTC. This chain connects TRBV5-1 to TRBJ1-2; 11 nucleotides agree with TRBD1. Germline lookup yields CDR1 SGHRS and CDR2 YFSETQ. The CDR3 totals 14 residues. J lost 8 bases, V lost 4 bases, and 7 bases had no gene match.

V gene TRBV6-2 or TRBV6-3 combines with J gene TRBJ1-1; weak D call: TRBD1 (5 bases). Germline-derived CDR1 and CDR2 are MNHEY and SVGEGT. CDR3 size: 14 residues. The V end lost 5 bases, the J end lost 2 bases, and 12 bases lay between the germline ends. The CDR3 nucleotides read TGTGCCAGCAGTATCGGAGGGGAAAACACTGAAGCTTTCTTT. Protein product: CASSIGGENTEAFF.

Worth noting for this clone: The DNA is omitted, as the CDR3 cannot be located on it reliably, and the CDR3 follows TCRdb's listing. J is TRBJ1-1 and V is TRBV28; the tabulated D call, TRBD1, remains unverified against the DNA. Per the germline V gene, CDR1 is MDHEN and CDR2 is SYDVKM. The length of the CDR3 is 15 amino acids, counting both ends. The CDR3 reads CASSFGPGDYTEAFF.

This sequence joins TRBV6-6 and TRBJ1-6; D unresolved. The CDR3 totals 16 residues. V lost 2 bases and J 0 bases, leaving 8 bases between the germline ends. CDR1 and CDR2 (germline): MNHNY, SVGAGI (reference sequence). The CDR3 DNA reads TGTGCCAGCAGTTACGACGGGAGCTCCTATAATTCACCCCTCCACTTT. Its translation is CASSYDGSSYNSPLHF.

The genes are TRBV15 and TRBJ2-3, with unresolved D. The V end was cut by 3 bases, the J end by 3 bases, with 7 bases between. The CDR3 is 13 amino acids. Per germline, CDR1 LNHNV and CDR2 YYDKDF (reference sequence). DNA of the CDR3: TGTGCCACCAGCAGCCCATGGACAGATACGCAGTATTTT. It codes for CATSSPWTDTQYF.

The chain carries TRBV29-1 and TRBJ1-5; no reliable D call. V was clipped by 3 bases and J by 3 bases, with 9 bases between them. Germline V CDR1 and CDR2: SQVTM, ANQGSEA. This CDR3 contains 13 residues. The chain's CDR3 is CSVEAGLNQPQHF. The CDR3 bases are TGCAGCGTTGAGGCAGGCCTCAATCAGCCCCAGCATTTT.

The chain recombines TRBV2 with TRBJ1-1; D gene uncertain. V lost 4 bases and J 1 base, leaving 7 bases between the germline ends. The CDR3 sequence is 13 residues long. Germline V gene sequence: CDR1 SNHLY, CDR2 FYNNEI. The CDR3 sequence is CASSAAANTEAFF. The CDR3 nucleotides read TGTGCCAGCAGTGCCGCAGCGAACACTGAAGCTTTCTTT.

The rearrangement uses TRBV11-2 and TRBJ1-4, with D possibly being TRBD1 (6 bases). Germline V gives CDR1 SGHAT, CDR2 FQNNGV. The CDR3 runs 15 residues. The V end lost 5 bases, the J end lost 2 bases, and 12 bases lay between the germline ends. Here the CDR3 reads CASSRERGTNEKLFF. The CDR3 nucleotides read TGTGCCAGCAGCCGCGAGAGGGGGACTAATGAAAAACTGTTTTTT.